This T cell receptor beta chain was identified in a study of long-term antiretroviral therapy in people with HIV. Points from the study as a whole: Among HIV repertoires, CDR3 length ranges were narrower than those of controls.

Germline CDR1 and CDR2: MGHDK and SYGVNS. Trimming took 6 bases from V and 2 from J, leaving 5 bases between them. The CDR3 consists of 11 residues. A few counts support this clone. Its target is not known. They ran version v3.0 of the immunoSEQ assay at survey level. Assay used: immunoSEQ multiplex PCR; TCRdb lists only in-frame clones, some missing. Found here are 20,000 to 25,000 clones, 79% of them singletons; the top ten hold about 9.1%. The samples comprised about 1-10 million cryopreserved PBMC ahead of DNA extraction. The sequence was collected from a woman aged 40-49 years with HIV. The sequences come from unsorted PBMCs, collected 1.2 years after starting antiretroviral therapy. The chain carries TRBV25-1 and TRBJ2-7; D is unresolved. This chain's CDR3 is CASSYAYEQYF. The DNA for the CDR3 is TGTGCCAGCAGCTACGCCTACGAGCAGTACTTC.